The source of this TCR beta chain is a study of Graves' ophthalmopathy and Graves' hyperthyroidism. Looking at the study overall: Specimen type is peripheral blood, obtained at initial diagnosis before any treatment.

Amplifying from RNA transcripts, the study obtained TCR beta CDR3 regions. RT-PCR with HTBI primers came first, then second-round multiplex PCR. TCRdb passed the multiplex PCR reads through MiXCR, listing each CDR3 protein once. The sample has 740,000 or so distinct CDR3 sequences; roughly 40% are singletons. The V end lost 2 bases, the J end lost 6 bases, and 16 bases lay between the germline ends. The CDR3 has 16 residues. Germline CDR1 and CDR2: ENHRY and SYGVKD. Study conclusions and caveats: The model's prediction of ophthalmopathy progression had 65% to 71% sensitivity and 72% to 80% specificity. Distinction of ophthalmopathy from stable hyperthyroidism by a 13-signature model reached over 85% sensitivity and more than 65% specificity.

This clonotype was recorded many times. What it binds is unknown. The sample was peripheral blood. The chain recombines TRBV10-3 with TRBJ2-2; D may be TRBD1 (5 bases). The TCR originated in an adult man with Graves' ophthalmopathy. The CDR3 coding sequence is TGTGCCATCAGTGAGGGGCAGGGATCATATTCCGGGGAGCTGTTTTTT. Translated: CAISEGQGSYSGELFF.